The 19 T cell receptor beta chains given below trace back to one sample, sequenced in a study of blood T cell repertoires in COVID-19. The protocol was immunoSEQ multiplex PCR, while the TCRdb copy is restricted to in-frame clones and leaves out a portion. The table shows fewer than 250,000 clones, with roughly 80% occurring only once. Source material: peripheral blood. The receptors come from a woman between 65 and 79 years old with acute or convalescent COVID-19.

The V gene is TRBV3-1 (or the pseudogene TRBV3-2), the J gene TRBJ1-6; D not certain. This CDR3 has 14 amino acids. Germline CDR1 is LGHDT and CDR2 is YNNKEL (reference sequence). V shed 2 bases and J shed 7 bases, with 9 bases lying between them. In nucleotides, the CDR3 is TGTGCCAGCAGCCAAATGGAGGGAAATTCACCCCTCCACTTT. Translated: CASSQMEGNSPLHF.

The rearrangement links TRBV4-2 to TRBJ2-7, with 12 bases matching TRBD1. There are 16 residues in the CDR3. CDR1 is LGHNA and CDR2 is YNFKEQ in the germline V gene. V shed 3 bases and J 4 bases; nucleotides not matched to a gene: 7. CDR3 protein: CASSQAGQGAFYEQYF. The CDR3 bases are TGTGCCAGCAGCCAGGCGGGACAGGGGGCCTTTTACGAGCAGTACTTC.

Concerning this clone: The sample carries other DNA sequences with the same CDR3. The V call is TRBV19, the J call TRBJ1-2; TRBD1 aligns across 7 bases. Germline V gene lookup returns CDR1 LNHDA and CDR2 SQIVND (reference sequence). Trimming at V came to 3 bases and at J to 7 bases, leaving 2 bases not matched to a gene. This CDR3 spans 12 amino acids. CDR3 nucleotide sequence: TGTGCCAGTAGTATCGACAGGGTTGGCTACACCTTC. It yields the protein CASSIDRVGYTF.

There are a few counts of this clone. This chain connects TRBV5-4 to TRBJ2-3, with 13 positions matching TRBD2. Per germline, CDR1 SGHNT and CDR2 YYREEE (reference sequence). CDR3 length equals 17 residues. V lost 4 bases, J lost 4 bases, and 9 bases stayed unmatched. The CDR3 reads CASSLRTSGGSSDTQYF. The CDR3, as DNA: TGTGCCAGCAGCCTACGGACTAGCGGGGGCAGCTCAGATACGCAGTATTTT.

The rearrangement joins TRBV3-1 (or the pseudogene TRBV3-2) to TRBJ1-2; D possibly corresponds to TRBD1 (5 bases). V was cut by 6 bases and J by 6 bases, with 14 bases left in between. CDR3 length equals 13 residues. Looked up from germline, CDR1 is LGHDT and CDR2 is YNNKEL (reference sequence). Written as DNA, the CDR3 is TGTGCCAGCAGGAACAGGTGGCAGGATGGCTACACCTTC. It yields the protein CASRNRWQDGYTF.

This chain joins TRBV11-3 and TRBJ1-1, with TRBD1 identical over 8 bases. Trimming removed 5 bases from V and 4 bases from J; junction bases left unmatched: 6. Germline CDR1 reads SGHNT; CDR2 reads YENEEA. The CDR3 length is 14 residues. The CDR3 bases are TGTGCCAGCAGCCCTGGACAGGGAAGCACTGAAGCTTTCTTT. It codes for CASSPGQGSTEAFF.

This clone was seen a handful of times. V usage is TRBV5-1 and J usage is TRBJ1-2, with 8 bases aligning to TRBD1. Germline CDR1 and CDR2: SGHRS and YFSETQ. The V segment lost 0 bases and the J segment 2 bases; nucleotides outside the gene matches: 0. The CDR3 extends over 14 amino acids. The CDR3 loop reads CASSLGTGNYGYTF. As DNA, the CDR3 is TGCGCCAGCAGCTTGGGGACAGGGAACTATGGCTACACCTTC.

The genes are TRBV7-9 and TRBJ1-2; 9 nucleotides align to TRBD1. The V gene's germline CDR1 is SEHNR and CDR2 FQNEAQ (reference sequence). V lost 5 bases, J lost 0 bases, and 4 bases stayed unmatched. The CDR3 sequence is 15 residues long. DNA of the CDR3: TGTGCCAGCAGCCGATGGGACAGGGCTAACTATGGCTACACCTTC. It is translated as CASSRWDRANYGYTF.

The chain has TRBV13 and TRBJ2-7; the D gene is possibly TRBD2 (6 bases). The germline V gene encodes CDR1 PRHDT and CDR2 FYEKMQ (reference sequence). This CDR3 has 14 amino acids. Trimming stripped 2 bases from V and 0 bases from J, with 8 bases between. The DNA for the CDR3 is TGTGCCAGCAGCTTAACGGGACTCTCCTACGAGCAGTACTTC. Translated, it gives CASSLTGLSYEQYF.

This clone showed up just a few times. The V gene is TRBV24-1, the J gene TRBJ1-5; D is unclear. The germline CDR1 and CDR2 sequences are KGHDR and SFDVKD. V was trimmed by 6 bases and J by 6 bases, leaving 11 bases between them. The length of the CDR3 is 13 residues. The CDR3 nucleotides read TGTGCCACCAGTCAAGCGGACGGTCAGCCCCAGCATTTT. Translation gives CATSQADGQPQHF.

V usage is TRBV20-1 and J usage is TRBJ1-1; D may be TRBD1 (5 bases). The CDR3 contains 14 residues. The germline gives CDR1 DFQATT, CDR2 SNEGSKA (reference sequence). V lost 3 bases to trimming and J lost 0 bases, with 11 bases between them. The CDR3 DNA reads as TGCAGTGCTAGTGCAGGGTCCTTGAACACTGAAGCTTTCTTT. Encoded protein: CSASAGSLNTEAFF.

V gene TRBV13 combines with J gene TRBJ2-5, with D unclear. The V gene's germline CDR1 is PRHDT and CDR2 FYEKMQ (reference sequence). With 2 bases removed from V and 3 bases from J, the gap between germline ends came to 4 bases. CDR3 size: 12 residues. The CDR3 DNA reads TGTGCCAGCAGCTTACACAAAGAGACCCAGTACTTC. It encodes CASSLHKETQYF.

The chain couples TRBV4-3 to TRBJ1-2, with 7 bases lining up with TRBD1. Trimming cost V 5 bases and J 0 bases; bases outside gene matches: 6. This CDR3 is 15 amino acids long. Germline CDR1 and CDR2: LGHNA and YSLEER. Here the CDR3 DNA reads TGCGCCAGCAGCTCAAGAGACAGGGCTAACTATGGCTACACCTTC. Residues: CASSSRDRANYGYTF.

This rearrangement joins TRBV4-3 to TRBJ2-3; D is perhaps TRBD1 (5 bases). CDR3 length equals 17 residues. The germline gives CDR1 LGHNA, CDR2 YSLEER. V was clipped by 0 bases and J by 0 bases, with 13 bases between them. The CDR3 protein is CASSQDVAGRSTDTQYF. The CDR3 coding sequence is TGCGCCAGCAGCCAAGATGTGGCAGGGCGTAGCACAGATACGCAGTATTTT.

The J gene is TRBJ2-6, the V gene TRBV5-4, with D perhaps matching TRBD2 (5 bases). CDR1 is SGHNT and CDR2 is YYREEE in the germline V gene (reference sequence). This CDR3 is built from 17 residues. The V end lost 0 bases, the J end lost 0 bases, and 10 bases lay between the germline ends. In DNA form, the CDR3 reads TGTGCCAGCAGCTTGGCATTCGGGGTCTCTGGGGCCAACGTCCTGACTTTC. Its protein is CASSLAFGVSGANVLTF.

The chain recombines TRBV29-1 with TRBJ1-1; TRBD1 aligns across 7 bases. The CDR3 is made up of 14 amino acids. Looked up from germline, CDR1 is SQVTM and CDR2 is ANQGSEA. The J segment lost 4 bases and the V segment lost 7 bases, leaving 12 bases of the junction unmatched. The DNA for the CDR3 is TGCAGCGCTGGAAGAAACAGGGGAGGCACTGAAGCTTTCTTT. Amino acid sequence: CSAGRNRGGTEAFF. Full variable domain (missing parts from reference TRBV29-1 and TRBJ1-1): SAVISQKPSRDICQRGTSLTIQCQVDSQVTMMFWYRQQPGQSLTLIATANQGSEATYESGFVIDKFPISRPNLTFSTLTVSNMSPEDSSIYLCSAGRNRGGTEAFFGQGTRLTVV.

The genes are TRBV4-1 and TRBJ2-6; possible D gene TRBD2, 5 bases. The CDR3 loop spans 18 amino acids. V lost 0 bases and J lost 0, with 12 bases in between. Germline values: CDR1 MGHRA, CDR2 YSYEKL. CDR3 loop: CASSQDRTGSSGANVLTF. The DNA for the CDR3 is TGCGCCAGCAGCCAAGATAGGACGGGGAGCTCTGGGGCCAACGTCCTGACTTTC.

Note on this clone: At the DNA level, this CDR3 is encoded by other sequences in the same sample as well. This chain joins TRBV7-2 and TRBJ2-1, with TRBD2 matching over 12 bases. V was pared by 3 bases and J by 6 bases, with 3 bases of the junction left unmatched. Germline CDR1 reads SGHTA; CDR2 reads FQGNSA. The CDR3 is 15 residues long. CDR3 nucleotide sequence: TGTGCCAGCAGCTTCCTAGCGGGGGGGATCAATGAGCAGTTCTTC. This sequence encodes CASSFLAGGINEQFF.

The chain's CDR3 is CASSPYSGGTDTQYF. The CDR3 DNA reads TGTGCCAGCAGCCCCTATAGCGGGGGCACAGATACGCAGTATTTT. The rearrangement links TRBV5-8 to TRBJ2-3, with TRBD2 identical over 8 bases. Germline lookup yields CDR1 SGHTS and CDR2 YDEGEE. V lost 4 bases and J lost 1; bases outside the gene matches: 5. This CDR3 contains 15 residues.